This is a list of T cell receptor beta chains from one sample in a study of shared clonotypes between healthy human individuals. Clones were read by immunoSEQ multiplex PCR, and TCRdb kept only the in-frame ones, dropping some. The data hold 300,000 or so clones, with approximately 79% observed a single time. The sequenced sample was memory CD4+ T cells sorted from blood. These receptors were obtained from a young man in good health. CDR3s include the opening cysteine and the closing phenylalanine or tryptophan. Each record gives: D gene, V gene, J gene, clone size, CDR3 length, CDR3 protein, CDR3 DNA. A D gene is named only where the DNA matches it firmly. Clone size is stated in some rows and not others, as once, few, many or a class when expanded.

d_call: NA; v_call: TRBV28; j_call: TRBJ2-5; clone_size: NA; cdr3_length: 12; cdr3_aa: CASSGLGETQYF; cdr3_nt: TGTGCCAGCTCTGGGTTGGGAGAGACCCAGTACTTC
d_call: TRBD2; v_call: TRBV11-3; j_call: TRBJ2-5; clone_size: once; cdr3_length: 17; cdr3_aa: CASSKGTSGRTGETQYF; cdr3_nt: TGTGCCAGCAGCAAAGGGACTAGCGGGAGGACAGGGGAGACCCAGTACTTC
d_call: TRBD1; v_call: TRBV5-8; j_call: TRBJ2-3; clone_size: NA; cdr3_length: 15; cdr3_aa: CASSLGDRGTDTQYF; cdr3_nt: TGTGCCAGCAGCTTAGGGGACAGGGGCACAGATACGCAGTATTTT
d_call: NA; v_call: TRBV5-1; j_call: TRBJ1-1; clone_size: NA; cdr3_length: 14; cdr3_aa: CASSLRSENTEAFF; cdr3_nt: TGCGCCAGCAGCTTGAGGTCAGAGAACACTGAAGCTTTCTTT
d_call: NA; v_call: TRBV5-1; j_call: TRBJ2-1; clone_size: NA; cdr3_length: 12; cdr3_aa: CASSLNLGEQFF; cdr3_nt: TGCGCCAGCAGCTTGAATCTAGGTGAGCAGTTCTTC
d_call: NA; v_call: TRBV18; j_call: TRBJ1-3; clone_size: NA; cdr3_length: 18; cdr3_aa: CASSPGAFVGNSGNTIYF; cdr3_nt: TGTGCCAGCTCACCAGGCGCTTTTGTGGGGAACTCTGGAAACACCATATATTTT
d_call: NA; v_call: TRBV6-5; j_call: TRBJ2-3; clone_size: NA; cdr3_length: 13; cdr3_aa: CASSYQMPDTQYF; cdr3_nt: TGTGCCAGCAGTTACCAGATGCCAGATACGCAGTATTTT
d_call: NA; v_call: TRBV29-1; j_call: TRBJ1-1; clone_size: few; cdr3_length: 12; cdr3_aa: CSVAQGRGEAFF; cdr3_nt: TGCAGCGTTGCTCAGGGACGGGGGGAAGCTTTCTTT
d_call: NA; v_call: TRBV6-1; j_call: TRBJ1-2; clone_size: many; cdr3_length: 13; cdr3_aa: CASSERQDYGYTF; cdr3_nt: TGTGCCAGCAGTGAACGACAGGATTATGGCTACACCTTC
d_call: NA; v_call: TRBV5-1; j_call: TRBJ2-5; clone_size: NA; cdr3_length: 15; cdr3_aa: CASSPAGIPRETQYF; cdr3_nt: TGCGCCAGCAGCCCAGCCGGGATCCCTCGGGAGACCCAGTACTTC
d_call: NA; v_call: TRBV5-1; j_call: TRBJ2-1; clone_size: NA; cdr3_length: 12; cdr3_aa: CASSLDQREQFF; cdr3_nt: TGCGCCAGCAGCTTGGATCAGCGGGAGCAGTTCTTC
d_call: NA; v_call: TRBV14; j_call: TRBJ1-3; clone_size: NA; cdr3_length: 14; cdr3_aa: CASSPSYSGNTIYF; cdr3_nt: TGTGCCAGCAGCCCTAGCTACTCTGGAAACACCATATATTTT
d_call: NA; v_call: TRBV7-2; j_call: TRBJ2-7; clone_size: NA; cdr3_length: 13; cdr3_aa: CASSDIWGNEQYF; cdr3_nt: TGTGCCAGCAGCGATATTTGGGGAAACGAGCAGTACTTC
d_call: NA; v_call: TRBV11-2; j_call: TRBJ1-5; clone_size: NA; cdr3_length: 17; cdr3_aa: CASRPGRGRHSNQPQHF; cdr3_nt: TGTGCCAGCAGACCCGGGCGGGGACGTCATAGCAATCAGCCCCAGCATTTT
d_call: NA; v_call: TRBV5-1; j_call: TRBJ2-1; clone_size: few; cdr3_length: 14; cdr3_aa: CASSLGPGSDEQFF; cdr3_nt: TGCGCCAGCAGCTTGGGCCCCGGGAGCGATGAGCAGTTCTTC
d_call: NA; v_call: TRBV27; j_call: TRBJ2-7; clone_size: NA; cdr3_length: 10; cdr3_aa: CASSAPCRGF; cdr3_nt: TGTGCCAGCAGTGCCCCCTGCCGGGGCTTC
d_call: NA; v_call: TRBV2; j_call: TRBJ2-1; clone_size: few; cdr3_length: 13; cdr3_aa: CASSERLVGKQFF; cdr3_nt: TGTGCCAGCAGTGAACGATTGGTGGGTAAGCAGTTCTTC
d_call: TRBD1; v_call: TRBV19; j_call: TRBJ2-4; clone_size: NA; cdr3_length: 15; cdr3_aa: CATQEPGTGVNIQYF; cdr3_nt: TGTGCCACCCAGGAGCCCGGGACAGGGGTAAACATTCAGTACTTC
d_call: NA; v_call: TRBV4-3; j_call: TRBJ2-7; clone_size: NA; cdr3_length: 17; cdr3_aa: CASSQEARASSPYEQYF; cdr3_nt: TGCGCCAGCAGCCAAGAGGCACGCGCTAGCTCACCCTACGAGCAGTACTTC
d_call: NA; v_call: TRBV4-2; j_call: TRBJ2-7; clone_size: NA; cdr3_length: 14; cdr3_aa: CASSQDLGPYEQYF; cdr3_nt: TGTGCCAGCAGCCAAGATTTAGGCCCCTACGAGCAGTACTTC
d_call: NA; v_call: TRBV4-1; j_call: TRBJ2-5; clone_size: NA; cdr3_length: 16; cdr3_aa: CASSQVKAGGLETQYF; cdr3_nt: TGCGCCAGCAGCCAAGTAAAGGCAGGAGGCCTAGAGACCCAGTACTTC
d_call: NA; v_call: TRBV7-3; j_call: TRBJ2-2; clone_size: NA; cdr3_length: 13; cdr3_aa: CASSSLTAGELFF; cdr3_nt: TGTGCCAGCAGCTCTCTAACAGCCGGGGAGCTGTTTTTT
d_call: NA; v_call: TRBV2; j_call: TRBJ2-2; clone_size: NA; cdr3_length: 13; cdr3_aa: CASRGTSAGELFF; cdr3_nt: TGTGCCAGCAGGGGGACCTCCGCCGGGGAGCTGTTTTTT
d_call: NA; v_call: TRBV18; j_call: TRBJ2-4; clone_size: NA; cdr3_length: 14; cdr3_aa: CASSTGGSKNIQYF; cdr3_nt: TGTGCCAGCTCGACCGGGGGTTCCAAAAACATTCAGTACTTC
d_call: TRBD1; v_call: TRBV6-5; j_call: TRBJ1-5; clone_size: few; cdr3_length: 14; cdr3_aa: CANPRTGSSQPQHF; cdr3_nt: TGTGCCAACCCGCGGACAGGGAGTAGCCAGCCCCAGCATTTT
d_call: TRBD1; v_call: TRBV11-2; j_call: TRBJ2-7; clone_size: NA; cdr3_length: 14; cdr3_aa: CASSLGDSLYEQYF; cdr3_nt: TGTGCCAGCAGCTTAGGGGACAGCCTCTACGAGCAGTACTTC
d_call: NA; v_call: TRBV2; j_call: TRBJ2-3; clone_size: NA; cdr3_length: 12; cdr3_aa: CASRMNTDTQYF; cdr3_nt: TGTGCCAGCAGGATGAACACAGATACGCAGTATTTT
d_call: NA; v_call: TRBV28; j_call: TRBJ1-4; clone_size: once; cdr3_length: 14; cdr3_aa: CASITGQGGSKLFF; cdr3_nt: TGTGCCAGCATTACAGGGCAGGGAGGATCAAAACTGTTTTTT
d_call: NA; v_call: TRBV18; j_call: TRBJ2-5; clone_size: NA; cdr3_length: 14; cdr3_aa: CASSPGTIQETQYF; cdr3_nt: TGTGCCAGCTCACCGGGGACAATCCAAGAGACCCAGTACTTC
d_call: TRBD2; v_call: TRBV10-1; j_call: TRBJ2-1; clone_size: NA; cdr3_length: 14; cdr3_aa: CASSDPSGTAEQFF; cdr3_nt: TGCGCCAGCAGTGATCCTAGCGGGACGGCTGAGCAGTTCTTC
d_call: NA; v_call: TRBV6-5; j_call: TRBJ2-5; clone_size: NA; cdr3_length: 11; cdr3_aa: CASLRGETQYF; cdr3_nt: TGTGCCAGCCTCCGGGGTGAGACCCAGTACTTC
d_call: NA; v_call: TRBV28; j_call: TRBJ1-1; clone_size: many; cdr3_length: 16; cdr3_aa: CASSSRLGARDTEAFF; cdr3_nt: TGTGCCAGCAGTAGTCGGTTGGGGGCCCGGGACACTGAAGCTTTCTTT
d_call: NA; v_call: TRBV28; j_call: TRBJ2-7; clone_size: NA; cdr3_length: 16; cdr3_aa: CASSLQGSYSSYEQYF; cdr3_nt: TGTGCCAGCAGTCTTCAGGGTAGTTATTCCTCCTACGAGCAGTACTTC